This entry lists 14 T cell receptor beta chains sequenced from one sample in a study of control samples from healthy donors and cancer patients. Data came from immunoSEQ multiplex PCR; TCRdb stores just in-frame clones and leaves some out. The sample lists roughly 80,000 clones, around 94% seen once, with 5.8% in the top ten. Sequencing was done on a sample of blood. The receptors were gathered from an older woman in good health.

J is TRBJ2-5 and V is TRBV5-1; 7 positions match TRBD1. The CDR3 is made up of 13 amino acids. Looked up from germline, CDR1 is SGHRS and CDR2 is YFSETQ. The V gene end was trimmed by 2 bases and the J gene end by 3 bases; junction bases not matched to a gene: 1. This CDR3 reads CASSFGQEETQYF. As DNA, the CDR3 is TGCGCCAGCAGCTTCGGACAGGAAGAGACCCAGTACTTC. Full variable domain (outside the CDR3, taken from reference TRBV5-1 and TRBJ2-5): KAGVTQTPRYLIKTRGQQVTLSCSPISGHRSVSWYQQTPGQGLQFLFEYFSETQRNKGNFPGRFSGRQFSNSRSEMNVSTLELGDSALYLCASSFGQEETQYFGPGTRLLVL.

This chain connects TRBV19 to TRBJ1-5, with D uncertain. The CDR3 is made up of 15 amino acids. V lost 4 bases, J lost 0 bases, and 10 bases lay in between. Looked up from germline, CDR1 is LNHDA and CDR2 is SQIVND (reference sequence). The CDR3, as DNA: TGTGCCAGTAGTAGTCAAAGTAATAGCAATCAGCCCCAGCATTTT. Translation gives CASSSQSNSNQPQHF.

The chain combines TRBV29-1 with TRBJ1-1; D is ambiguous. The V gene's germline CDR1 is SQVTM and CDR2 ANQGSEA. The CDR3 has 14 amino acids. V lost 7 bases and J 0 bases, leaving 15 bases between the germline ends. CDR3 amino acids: CSATRAEMNTEAFF. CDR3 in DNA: TGCAGCGCCACACGGGCGGAAATGAACACTGAAGCTTTCTTT.

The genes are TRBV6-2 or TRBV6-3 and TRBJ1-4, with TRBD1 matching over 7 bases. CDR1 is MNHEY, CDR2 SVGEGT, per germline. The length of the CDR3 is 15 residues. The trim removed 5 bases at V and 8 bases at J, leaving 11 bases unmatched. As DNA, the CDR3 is TGTGCCAGCAGTGATACAGGGGCGGTAGGAGAAAAACTGTTTTTT. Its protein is CASSDTGAVGEKLFF.

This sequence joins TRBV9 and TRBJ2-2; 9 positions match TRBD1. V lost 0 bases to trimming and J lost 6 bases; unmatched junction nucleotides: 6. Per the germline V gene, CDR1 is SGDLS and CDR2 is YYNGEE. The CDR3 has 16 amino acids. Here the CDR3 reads CASSVDGTGIAGELFF. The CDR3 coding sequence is TGTGCCAGCAGCGTAGATGGGACAGGGATCGCCGGGGAGCTGTTTTTT. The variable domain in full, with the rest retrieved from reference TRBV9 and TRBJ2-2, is DSGVTQTPKHLITATGQRVTLRCSPRSGDLSVYWYQQSLDQGLQFLIQYYNGEERAKGNILERFSAQQFPDLHSELNLSSLELGDSALYFCASSVDGTGIAGELFFGEGSRLTVL.

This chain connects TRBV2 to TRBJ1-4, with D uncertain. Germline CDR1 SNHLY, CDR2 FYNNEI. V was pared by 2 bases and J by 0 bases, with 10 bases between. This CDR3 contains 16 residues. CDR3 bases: TGTGCCAGCAGTGAAACCGCCCCAGCAACTAATGAAAAACTGTTTTTT. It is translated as CASSETAPATNEKLFF.

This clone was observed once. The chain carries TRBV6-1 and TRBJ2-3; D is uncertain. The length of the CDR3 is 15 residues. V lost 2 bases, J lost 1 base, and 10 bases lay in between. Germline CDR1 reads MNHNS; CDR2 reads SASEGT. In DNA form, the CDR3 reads TGTGCCAGCAGTGAAAACTCAGGAGGCACAGATACGCAGTATTTT. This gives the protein CASSENSGGTDTQYF.

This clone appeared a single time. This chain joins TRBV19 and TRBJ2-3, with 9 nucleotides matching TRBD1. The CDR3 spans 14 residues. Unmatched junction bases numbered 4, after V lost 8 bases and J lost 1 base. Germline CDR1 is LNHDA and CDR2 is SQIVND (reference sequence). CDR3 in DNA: TGTGCCAGTTCGACAGGGGGGGGCACAGATACGCAGTATTTT. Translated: CASSTGGGTDTQYF.

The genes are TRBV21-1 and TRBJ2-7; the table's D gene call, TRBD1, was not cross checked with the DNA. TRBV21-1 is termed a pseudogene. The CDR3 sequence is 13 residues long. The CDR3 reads CASIPGGYNEQYF. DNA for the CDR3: TGTGCCAGCATCCCAGGGGGGTATAACGAGCAGTACTTC.

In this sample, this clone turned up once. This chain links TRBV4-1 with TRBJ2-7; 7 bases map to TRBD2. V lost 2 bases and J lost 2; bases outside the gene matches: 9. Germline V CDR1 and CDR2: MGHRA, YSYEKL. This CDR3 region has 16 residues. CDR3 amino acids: CASSQYPSGRTYEQYF. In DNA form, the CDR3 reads TGCGCCAGCAGCCAATACCCTAGCGGTAGGACCTACGAGCAGTACTTC.

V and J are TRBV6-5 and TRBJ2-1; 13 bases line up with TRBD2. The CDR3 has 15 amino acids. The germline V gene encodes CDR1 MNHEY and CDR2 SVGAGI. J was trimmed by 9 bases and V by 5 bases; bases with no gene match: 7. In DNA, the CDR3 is TGTGCCAGCAGTAAGGGGACTAGCGGGATTGCTGAGCAGTTCTTC. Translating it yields CASSKGTSGIAEQFF.

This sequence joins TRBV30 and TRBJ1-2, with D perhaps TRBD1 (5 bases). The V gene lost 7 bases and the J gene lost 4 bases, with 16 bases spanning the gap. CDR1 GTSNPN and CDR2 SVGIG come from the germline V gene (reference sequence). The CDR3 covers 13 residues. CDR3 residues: CASRQSRSYGYTF. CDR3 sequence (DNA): TGTGCCTCCCGACAGAGCAGGAGCTATGGCTACACCTTC.

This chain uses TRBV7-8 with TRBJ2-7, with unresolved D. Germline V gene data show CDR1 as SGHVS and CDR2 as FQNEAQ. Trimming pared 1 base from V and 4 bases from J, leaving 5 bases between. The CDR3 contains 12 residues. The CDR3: CASSLVAYEQYF. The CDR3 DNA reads TGTGCCAGCAGCTTAGTAGCTTACGAGCAGTACTTC.

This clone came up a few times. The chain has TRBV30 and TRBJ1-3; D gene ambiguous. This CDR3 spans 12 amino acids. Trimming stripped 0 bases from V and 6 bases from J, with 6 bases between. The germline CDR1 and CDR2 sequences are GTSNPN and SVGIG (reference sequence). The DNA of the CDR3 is TGTGCCTGGAGTGTCGGCGAAAACACCATATATTTT. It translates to CAWSVGENTIYF.